This T cell receptor (beta chain) was sequenced for a study of cytomegalovirus exposure and HLA in healthy donors. Study information: Among the roughly 430 genotyped donors, 65% to 90% were placed in the Caucasian-associated ancestry cluster.

The primer mix had 60 Vbeta and 13 Jbeta primers. Data came from immunoSEQ multiplex PCR; TCRdb stores just in-frame clones and leaves some out. The table lists around 150,000 clones, 80% to 90% of them singletons, with around 2% in the top ten. As for this clone: Its antigen is unknown.

Study results and caveats: TRBV6-2, TRBV6-3 and other indistinguishable V segments were excluded.

Healthy people donating bone marrow made up the donors. Germline V gene sequence: CDR1 SEHNR, CDR2 FQNEAQ (reference sequence). V shed 3 bases and J shed 2 bases, with 11 bases lying between them. The CDR3 length is 15 residues. This chain uses TRBV7-9 with TRBJ1-5; D perhaps matches TRBD1 (6 bases). Material: PBMCs. This clonotype originated in a man aged 18-30 years in good health and CMV-seronegative. CDR3 region: CASSLGGLGNQPQHF. The CDR3 coding sequence is TGTGCCAGCAGCTTGGGGGGGCTTGGCAATCAGCCCCAGCATTTT.